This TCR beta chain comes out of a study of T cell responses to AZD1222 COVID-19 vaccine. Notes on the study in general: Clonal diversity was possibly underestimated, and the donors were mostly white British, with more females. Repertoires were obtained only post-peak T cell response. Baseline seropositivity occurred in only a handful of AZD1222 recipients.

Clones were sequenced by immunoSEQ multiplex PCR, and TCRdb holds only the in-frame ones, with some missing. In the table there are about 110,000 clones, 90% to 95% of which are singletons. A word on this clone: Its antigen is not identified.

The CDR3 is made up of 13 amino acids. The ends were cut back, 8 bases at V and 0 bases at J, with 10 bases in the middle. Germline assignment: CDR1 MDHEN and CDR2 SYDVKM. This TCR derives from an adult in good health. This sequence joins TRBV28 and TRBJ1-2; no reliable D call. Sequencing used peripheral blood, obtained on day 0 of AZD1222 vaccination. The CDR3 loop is CASGITTNYGYTF. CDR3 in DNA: TGTGCCAGCGGGATTACTACTAACTATGGCTACACCTTC.